Given below is one TCR beta chain in context. Its antigen is currently not known. Base qualities are not recorded, but no much larger clone differs from it by a single base. These data are taken from a study of T cell responses to AZD1222 COVID-19 vaccine (dated by TCRdb to the early 2020s). A note on the overall study: TCR sequencing was performed for 233 trial participants, of whom about 200 were given two doses of AZD1222 and some 25 were given two doses of MenACWY control vaccine. Trial participants were enrolled by age into subgroups of 18-55, 56-69 and 70-plus years, and about 150, 27 and 61 TCR-sequenced participants, respectively, were included in these subgroups.

The CDR3 regions of human TCRbeta chains were analyzed by immunosequencing. The original pipeline was this. Repertoire TCRs were matched against a reference library of SARS-CoV-2-specific TCRs generated with the MIRA antigen-specificity platform. Breadth was defined as the fraction of unique TCRs that were SARS-CoV-2-associated, and depth was defined as the fraction of total T cells that were SARS-CoV-2-associated. Using the MIRA data, each spike-specific TCR was assigned both to the spike region to which the TCR was reactive and to a CD4 or CD8 class. Log10-transformed breadth and depth values were compared by one-way ANOVA with Sidak's multiple comparisons tests. TCRdb carries this immuneACCESS record with in-frame sequences only. Its versions omit some clonotypes, under half of them owing to an unresolved V gene in the studies checked, with the rest unexplained. V and J calls and clone size follow that table, whereas D and trimming were derived from the DNA. This sample has roughly 49,000 clones in its table, and under 85% of those were observed once. Approximately 22% of the sample goes to the ten largest clones.

General study outcomes and caveats: Spike-specific TCR breadth and depth rose significantly after two AZD1222 doses compared with day 0 and with MenACWY recipients. Because no day 14 peak-response samples were available, the repertoires could be characterized only after the peak T cell response. Participants were mostly white British, with more females than males. The authors suggested clonal diversity may have been underestimated. Reportedly, almost half of the unique spike-specific TCRs recognized epitopes lying outside the regions that are mutated in the B.1.351 and B.1.1.7 variants. Conclusions about previously exposed vaccinees were limited because only a handful of AZD1222 recipients were SARS-CoV-2 seropositive at baseline. The whole spike protein was spanned by vaccine-associated CD4 TCRs, and dominant responses were seen in regions 160-218 and 743-854. The 56-69-year group was small, and its depth increase did not reach significance, likely because of low power.

A distance of 15 bases separates the germline ends of V and J, which lose 4 bases and 6 bases respectively. According to the germline V gene, CDR1 reads MNHEY and CDR2 reads SVGEGT. The CDR3 sequence holds 14 residues, the cysteine and phenylalanine included. Solely the CDR3 DNA is kept, with 42 bases framed from the first base. The time point label, as the study defines it: baseline before first vaccination. The sample's treatment or condition label is to be understood as: meningococcal conjugate vaccine given as trial control. The vaccinee samples were drawn from two UK trials, COV001 and COV002, one of which was a single-blind randomized controlled phase 2/3 trial testing AZD1222 (ChAdOx1 nCoV-19) in healthy adults. For TCRbeta chain sequencing, PBMC samples were collected from trial participants at day 0 and at day 28 after the second dose.

The source is an adult in good health. The receptor chain draws on TRBV6-2 or TRBV6-3 and TRBJ1-1; tentative D gene TRBD1, with 6 bases matching. Sequenced here: peripheral blood, sampled on day 0 of MenACWY control vaccination. The CDR3 region has the sequence CASSSTTGFSEAFF. The sequenced DNA: TGTGCCAGCAGTTCTACCACAGGGTTCTCTGAAGCTTTCTTT.